This T cell receptor beta chain was documented in a study of blood T cell repertoires in COVID-19. Study summary: Researchers got acute and convalescent COVID-19 samples from the United States, Italy and Spain.

Sequenced by immunoSEQ multiplex PCR; TCRdb stores in-frame clones only, minus some. The data contain around 260,000 clones, over 75% of them singletons. Two negative PCRs, clearance, or symptom resolution were required of recovered Cohort 3 donors. Germline CDR1 SGHAT, CDR2 FQNNGV. Trimming removed 0 bases at V and 5 bases at J, with 8 bases between. The CDR3 extends over 13 amino acids. The chain couples TRBV11-2 to TRBJ2-7; the D is unclear. This sequence was found in a woman aged 25 to 39 who had recovered from COVID-19. The source material was PBMCs or T cells enriched from blood (not recorded which). The CDR3: CASSLDPPDEQYF. In DNA, the CDR3 is TGTGCCAGCAGCTTAGATCCCCCCGACGAGCAGTACTTC.